This passage covers 14 T cell receptor beta chains from one sample sequenced in a study of T cell repertoires in cytomegalovirus infection. TCRdb fed the reads into MiXCR, producing one record per CDR3 protein. The sample records a few hundred thousand distinct CDR3 sequences, around 9.5% being singletons. The sequenced material came from PBMCs. Every receptor here comes from a human donor in good health (CMV status not recorded). Some clones in this sample may be carry-over from other donors' samples.

This clonotype was seen at least ten times. The V call is TRBV7-2, the J call TRBJ2-7; 8 bases align to TRBD2. Germline CDR1 is SGHTA and CDR2 is FQGNSA. V was clipped by 0 bases and J by 3 bases; unmatched bases: 10. The CDR3 is made up of 17 amino acids. CDR3 sequence (DNA): TGTGCCAGCAGCTTAGCGCCTAGCGGGCTTATATTCTACGAGCAGTACTTC. Amino acid sequence: CASSLAPSGLIFYEQYF.

The J gene is TRBJ2-1, the V gene TRBV7-8, with D perhaps TRBD1 (6 bases). The CDR3 runs to 17 residues. CDR1 SGHVS and CDR2 FQNEAQ come from the germline V gene. The V gene lost 1 base and the J gene lost 6 bases, with 19 bases spanning the gap. The CDR3 region is CASSLGGQGSMINEQFF. For the CDR3, the DNA is TGTGCCAGCAGCTTAGGGGGGCAGGGGAGCATGATCAATGAGCAGTTCTTC.

The CDR3 is CASSYGTGQNTEAFF. DNA of the CDR3: TGTGCCAGCAGTTATGGGACAGGGCAGAACACTGAAGCTTTCTTT. This chain joins TRBV6-6 and TRBJ1-1, with 9 bases identical to TRBD1. This CDR3 is 15 amino acids long. With 3 bases clipped from V and 1 base from J, the junction kept 3 bases outside the gene matches. Germline lookup yields CDR1 MNHNY and CDR2 SVGAGI (reference sequence).

This clonotype has ten or more counts. The chain links TRBV28 to TRBJ2-3; 12 nucleotides agree with TRBD2. Trimming removed 3 bases from V and 5 bases from J; junction bases left unmatched: 9. Per germline, CDR1 MDHEN and CDR2 SYDVKM. This CDR3 region has 17 residues. CDR3 bases: TGTGCCAGCAGTTTCTCTCTAGCGGGAGGGGGGAAAGATACGCAGTATTTT. Translating it yields CASSFSLAGGGKDTQYF.

This clonotype was detected many times. The chain couples TRBV7-2 to TRBJ2-3; TRBD1 matches at 7 bases. The CDR3 sequence is 15 residues long. V was pared by 2 bases and J by 2 bases, with 4 bases of the junction left unmatched. Germline CDR1 is SGHTA and CDR2 is FQGNSA. The CDR3 region has the DNA TGTGCCAGCAGCTTACGGACAGGATTCACAGATACGCAGTATTTT. Translating gives CASSLRTGFTDTQYF.

Regarding this clonotype: Relative to the germline gene, one junction end is altered; a read error may explain this. The J gene is TRBJ2-1, the V gene TRBV5-4; 9 bases are a match to TRBD1. This CDR3 region has 13 residues. Germline V lookup: CDR1 SGHNT, CDR2 YYREEE (reference sequence). DNA for the CDR3: TGTGCCAGCAGCGCCCGGGACAGGGTTAATTTAGTCTTC. This translates into CASSARDRVNLVF.

The chain recombines TRBV12-5 with TRBJ2-3; 11 bases agree with TRBD2. The CDR3 has 17 residues. V was clipped by 6 bases and J by 0 bases; unmatched bases: 8. Germline loops: CDR1 LGHNT, CDR2 FRNRAP. The CDR3 DNA follows: TGTGCTAGTGGGCCGGGACTAGCGGCCCAAAGCACAGATACGCAGTATTTT. Its protein product is CASGPGLAAQSTDTQYF. Filled out from reference TRBV12-5 and TRBJ2-3, the complete variable domain reads DARVTQTPRHKVTEMGQEVTMRCQPILGHNTVFWYRQTMMQGLELLAYFRNRAPLDDSGMPKDRFSAEMPDATLATLKIQPSEPRDSAVYFCASGPGLAAQSTDTQYFGPGTRLTVL.

This clonotype was seen repeatedly, ten times or more. The chain uses TRBV11-2 and TRBJ2-6, with 7 bases that match TRBD1. This CDR3 is built from 16 residues. The germline gives CDR1 SGHAT, CDR2 FQNNGV. Trimming at V came to 3 bases and at J to 0 bases, leaving 2 bases not matched to a gene. The CDR3 loop is CASSLTGLSGANVLTF. The CDR3 bases are TGTGCCAGCAGCTTGACAGGGCTCTCTGGGGCCAACGTCCTGACTTTC. Using reference TRBV11-2 and TRBJ2-6 for the parts outside the CDR3, the full variable domain is EAGVAQSPRYKIIEKRQSVAFWCNPISGHATLYWYQQILGQGPKLLIQFQNNGVVDDSQLPKDRFSAERLKGVDSTLKIQPAKLEDSAVYLCASSLTGLSGANVLTFGAGSRLTVL.

This clonotype was detected many times. The chain has TRBV7-9 and TRBJ1-6; D is undetermined. The V gene's germline CDR1 is SEHNR and CDR2 FQNEAQ (reference sequence). Trimming removed 5 bases from V and 7 bases from J, with 15 bases in between. The length of the CDR3 is 15 residues. The CDR3 spells CASSTSGSENSPLHF. The CDR3 DNA follows: TGTGCCAGCAGCACGTCCGGGTCCGAAAATTCACCCCTCCACTTT.

This clonotype has ten or more counts. V and J are TRBV6-2 or TRBV6-3 and TRBJ2-1, with D unclear. Trimming stripped 5 bases from V and 7 bases from J, with 12 bases between. This CDR3 has 13 residues. Germline CDR1 reads MNHEY; CDR2 reads SVGEGT. CDR3: CASSQLGWNEQFF. The CDR3 nucleotides read TGTGCCAGCAGTCAACTGGGTTGGAATGAGCAGTTCTTC.

This clonotype was picked up many times. CDR3 DNA: TGCGCCAGCAGTGAGTCGGGAGGGGGTAGACAGCCCCAGCATTTT. As protein: CASSESGGGRQPQHF. V is TRBV10-2 and J is TRBJ1-5; perhaps TRBD1 as D (6 bases). Germline loops: CDR1 WSHSY, CDR2 SAAADI. This CDR3 is built from 15 residues. Deletions cut 0 bases from V and 7 bases from J, with 13 bases between.

V usage is TRBV6-1 and J usage is TRBJ1-1; D unresolved. This CDR3 has 12 residues. V was shortened by 4 bases and J by 2 bases, with 5 bases between the two germline ends. Per the germline V gene, CDR1 is MNHNS and CDR2 is SASEGT. The CDR3: CASSGSNTEAFF. The CDR3 nucleotides are TGTGCCAGCAGTGGGTCAAACACTGAAGCTTTCTTT.

This clonotype has a count of ten or more. The V gene is TRBV7-2, the J gene TRBJ1-5, with D uncertain. This CDR3 has 14 amino acids. From germline, CDR1 is SGHTA and CDR2 FQGNSA. V lost 1 base and J lost 1, with 5 bases in between. The CDR3 region has the DNA TGTGCCAGCAGCTTAGTAGGGAGCAATCAGCCCCAGCATTTT. It translates to CASSLVGSNQPQHF.

This clonotype was found a few times. The chain combines TRBV2 with TRBJ2-7, with 10 bases identical to TRBD2. Trimming removed 2 bases from V and 4 bases from J; junction bases left unmatched: 2. Germline V gene data show CDR1 as SNHLY and CDR2 as FYNNEI. The CDR3 has 14 residues. CDR3: CASSESSGSYEQYF. CDR3 DNA: TGTGCCAGCAGTGAATCTAGCGGGAGTTACGAGCAGTACTTC.